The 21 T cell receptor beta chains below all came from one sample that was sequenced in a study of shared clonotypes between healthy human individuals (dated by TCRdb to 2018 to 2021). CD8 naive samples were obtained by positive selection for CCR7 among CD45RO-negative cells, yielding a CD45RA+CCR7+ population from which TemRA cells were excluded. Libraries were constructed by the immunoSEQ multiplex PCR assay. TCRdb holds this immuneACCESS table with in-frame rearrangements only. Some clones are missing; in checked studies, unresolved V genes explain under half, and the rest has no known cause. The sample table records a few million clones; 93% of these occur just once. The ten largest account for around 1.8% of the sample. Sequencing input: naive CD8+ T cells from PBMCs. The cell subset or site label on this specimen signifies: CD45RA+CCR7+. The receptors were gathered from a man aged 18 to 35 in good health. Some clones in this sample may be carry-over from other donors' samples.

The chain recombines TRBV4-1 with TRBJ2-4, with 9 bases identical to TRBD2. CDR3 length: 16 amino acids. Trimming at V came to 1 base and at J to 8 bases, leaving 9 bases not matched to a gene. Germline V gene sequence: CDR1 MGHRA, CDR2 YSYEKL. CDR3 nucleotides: TGCGCCAGCAGCCAAGTGGGGACTAGCCAGAGTGACATTCAGTACTTC. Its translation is CASSQVGTSQSDIQYF.

CDR3 in amino acids: CASSQTTETNNEQFF. The CDR3 bases are TGTGCCAGCAGCCAGACTACCGAAACTAACAATGAGCAGTTCTTC. The rearrangement joins TRBV7-9 to TRBJ2-1; tentatively, D is TRBD2 (5 bases). Germline V gene sequence: CDR1 SEHNR, CDR2 FQNEAQ (reference sequence). The length of the CDR3 is 15 residues. The V end lost 5 bases, the J end lost 5 bases, and 16 bases lay between the germline ends.

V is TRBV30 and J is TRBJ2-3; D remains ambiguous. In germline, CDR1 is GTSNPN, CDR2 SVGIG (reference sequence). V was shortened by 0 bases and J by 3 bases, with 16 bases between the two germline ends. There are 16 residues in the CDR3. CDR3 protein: CAWSVLKVGGTDTQYF. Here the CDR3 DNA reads TGTGCCTGGAGTGTACTGAAAGTCGGTGGTACAGATACGCAGTATTTT.

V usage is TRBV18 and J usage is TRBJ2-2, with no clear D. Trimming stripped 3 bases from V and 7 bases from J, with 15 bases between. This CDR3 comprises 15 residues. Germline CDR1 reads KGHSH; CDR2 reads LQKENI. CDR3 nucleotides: TGTGCCAGCTCACCGGAACACCCTTTGGTCGGGGAGCTGTTTTTT. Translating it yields CASSPEHPLVGELFF. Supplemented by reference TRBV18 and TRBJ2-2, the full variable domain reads NAGVMQNPRHLVRRRGQEARLRCSPMKGHSHVYWYRQLPEEGLKFMVYLQKENIIDESGMPKERFSAEFPKEGPSILRIQQVVRGDSAAYFCASSPEHPLVGELFFGEGSRLTVL.

CDR3 sequence (DNA): TGTGCCAGCAGCTTAGTAATTTCCGGGACAGGGGGCAATGAGCAGTTCTTC. Encoded protein: CASSLVISGTGGNEQFF. The rearrangement joins TRBV7-3 to TRBJ2-1; 11 bases align to TRBD1. Germline-derived CDR1 and CDR2 are SGHTA and FQGTGA. Losses at the gene ends were 2 bases for V and 6 bases for J; bases not matched to a gene: 9. CDR3 length: 17 residues. Using reference TRBV7-3 and TRBJ2-1 for the parts outside the CDR3, the full variable domain is GAGVSQTPSNKVTEKGKYVELRCDPISGHTALYWYRQSLGQGPEFLIYFQGTGAADDSGLPNDRFFAVRPEGSVSTLKIQRTERGDSAVYLCASSLVISGTGGNEQFFGPGTRLTVL.

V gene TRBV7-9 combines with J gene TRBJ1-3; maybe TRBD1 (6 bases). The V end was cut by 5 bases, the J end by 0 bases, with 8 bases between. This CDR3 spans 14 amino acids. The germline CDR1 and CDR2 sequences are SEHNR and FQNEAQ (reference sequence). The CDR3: CASSTGSSGNTIYF. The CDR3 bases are TGTGCCAGCAGCACAGGGAGCTCTGGAAACACCATATATTTT.

The CDR3 reads CASSLSRAELTPYNEQFF. CDR3 DNA sequence: TGTGCCAGCAGCTTAAGCAGAGCGGAGCTGACACCTTACAATGAGCAGTTCTTC. The rearrangement links TRBV7-3 to TRBJ2-1; the D gene is possibly TRBD2 (5 bases). Germline V gene sequence: CDR1 SGHTA, CDR2 FQGTGA. Trimming removed 1 base at V and 4 bases at J, with 20 bases between. The CDR3 totals 18 residues.

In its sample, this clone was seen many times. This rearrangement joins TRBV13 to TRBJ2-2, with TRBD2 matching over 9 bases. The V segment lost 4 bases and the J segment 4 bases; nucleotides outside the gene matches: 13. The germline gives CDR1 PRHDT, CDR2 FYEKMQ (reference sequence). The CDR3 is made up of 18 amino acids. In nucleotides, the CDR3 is TGTGCCAGCAGCTCTATCCATAGAGCGGGAGGCTCCACCGGGGAGCTGTTTTTT. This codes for CASSSIHRAGGSTGELFF.

DNA of the CDR3: TGCGCCAGCAGCCCCTTTTTAGGAGAGGCGGCCGACAATGAGCAGTTCTTC. Translation gives CASSPFLGEAADNEQFF. The V call is TRBV4-3, the J call TRBJ2-1, with D unresolved. Trimming took 4 bases from V and 5 from J, leaving 21 bases between them. This CDR3 is built from 17 residues. From germline, CDR1 is LGHNA and CDR2 YSLEER.

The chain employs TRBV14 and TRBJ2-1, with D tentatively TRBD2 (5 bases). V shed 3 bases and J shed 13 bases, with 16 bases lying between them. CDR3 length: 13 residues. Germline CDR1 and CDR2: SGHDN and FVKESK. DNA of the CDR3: TGTGCCAGCAGCCAGGAATACGGACTCCTACAGTTCTTC. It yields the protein CASSQEYGLLQFF. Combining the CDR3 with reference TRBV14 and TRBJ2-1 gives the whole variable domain EAGVTQFPSHSVIEKGQTVTLRCDPISGHDNLYWYRRVMGKEIKFLLHFVKESKQDESGMPNNRFLAERTGGTYSTLKVQPAELEDSGVYFCASSQEYGLLQFFGPGTRLTVL.

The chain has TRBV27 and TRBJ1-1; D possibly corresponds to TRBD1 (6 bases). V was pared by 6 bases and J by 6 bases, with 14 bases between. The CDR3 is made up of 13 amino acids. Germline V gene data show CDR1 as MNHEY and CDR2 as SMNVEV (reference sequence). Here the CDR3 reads CASRERGGSEAFF. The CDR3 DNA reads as TGTGCCAGCAGAGAAAGGGGGGGTTCTGAAGCTTTCTTT.

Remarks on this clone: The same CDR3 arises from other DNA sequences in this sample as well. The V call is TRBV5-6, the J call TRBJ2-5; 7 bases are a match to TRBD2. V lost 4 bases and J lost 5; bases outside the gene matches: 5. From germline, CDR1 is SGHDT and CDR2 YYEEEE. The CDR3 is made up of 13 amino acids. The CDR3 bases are TGTGCCAGCAGCCCGGGGGGAGGGGAGACCCAGTACTTC. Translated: CASSPGGGETQYF.

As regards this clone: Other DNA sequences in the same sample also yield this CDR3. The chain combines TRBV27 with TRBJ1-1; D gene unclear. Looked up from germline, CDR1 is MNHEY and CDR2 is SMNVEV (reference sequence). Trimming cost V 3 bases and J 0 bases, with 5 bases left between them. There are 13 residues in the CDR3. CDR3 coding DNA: TGTGCCAGCAGTTTTTTGGTGAACACTGAAGCTTTCTTT. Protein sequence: CASSFLVNTEAFF.

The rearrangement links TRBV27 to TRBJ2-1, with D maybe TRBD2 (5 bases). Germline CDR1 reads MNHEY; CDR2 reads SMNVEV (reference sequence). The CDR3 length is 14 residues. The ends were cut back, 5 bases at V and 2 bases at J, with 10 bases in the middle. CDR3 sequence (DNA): TGTGCCAGCAGTCCGGGAACGACCTACAATGAGCAGTTCTTC. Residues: CASSPGTTYNEQFF.

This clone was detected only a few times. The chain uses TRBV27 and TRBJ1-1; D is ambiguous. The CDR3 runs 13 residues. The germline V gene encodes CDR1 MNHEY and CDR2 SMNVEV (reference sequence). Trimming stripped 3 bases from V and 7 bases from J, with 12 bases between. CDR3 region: CASSLGFGVEAFF. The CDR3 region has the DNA TGTGCCAGCAGTTTGGGCTTTGGGGTTGAAGCTTTCTTT.

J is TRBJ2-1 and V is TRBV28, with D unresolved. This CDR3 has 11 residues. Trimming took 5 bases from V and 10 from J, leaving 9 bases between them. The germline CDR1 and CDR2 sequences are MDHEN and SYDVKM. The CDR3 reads CASSKIKEQFF. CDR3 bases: TGTGCCAGCAGTAAGATTAAGGAGCAGTTCTTC.

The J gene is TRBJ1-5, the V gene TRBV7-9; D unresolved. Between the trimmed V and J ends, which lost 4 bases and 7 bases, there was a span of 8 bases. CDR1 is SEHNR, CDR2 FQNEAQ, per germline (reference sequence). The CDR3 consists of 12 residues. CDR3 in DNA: TGTGCCAGCAGCTCGGCGGGGCAGCCCCAGCATTTT. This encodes CASSSAGQPQHF. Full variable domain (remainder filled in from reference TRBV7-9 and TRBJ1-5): DTGVSQNPRHKITKRGQNVTFRCDPISEHNRLYWYRQTLGQGPEFLTYFQNEAQLEKSRLLSDRFSAERPKGSFSTLEIQRTEQGDSAMYLCASSSAGQPQHFGDGTRLSIL.

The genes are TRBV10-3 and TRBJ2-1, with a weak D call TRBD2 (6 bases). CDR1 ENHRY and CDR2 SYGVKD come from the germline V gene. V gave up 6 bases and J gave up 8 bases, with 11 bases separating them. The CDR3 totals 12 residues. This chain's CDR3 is CAISGSSDEQFF. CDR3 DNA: TGTGCCATCAGCGGGAGTAGCGATGAGCAGTTCTTC.

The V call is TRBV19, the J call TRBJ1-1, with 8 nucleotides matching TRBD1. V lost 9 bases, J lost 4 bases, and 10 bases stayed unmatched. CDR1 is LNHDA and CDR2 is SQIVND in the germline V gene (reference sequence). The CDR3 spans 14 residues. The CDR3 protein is CASGQGGLSTEAFF. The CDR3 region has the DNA TGTGCCAGCGGACAGGGAGGTTTGAGCACTGAAGCTTTCTTT.

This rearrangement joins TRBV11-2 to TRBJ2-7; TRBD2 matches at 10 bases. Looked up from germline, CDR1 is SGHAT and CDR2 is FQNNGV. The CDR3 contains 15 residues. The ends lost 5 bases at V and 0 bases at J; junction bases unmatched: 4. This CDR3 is CASSPSGRASYEQYF. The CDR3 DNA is TGTGCCAGCAGCCCAAGCGGGAGGGCCTCCTACGAGCAGTACTTC.

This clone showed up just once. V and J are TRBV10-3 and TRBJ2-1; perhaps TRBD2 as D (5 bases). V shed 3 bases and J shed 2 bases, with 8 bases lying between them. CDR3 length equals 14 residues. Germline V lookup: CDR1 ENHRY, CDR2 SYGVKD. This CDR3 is CAISDTGAYNEQFF. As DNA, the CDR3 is TGTGCCATCAGTGATACCGGGGCCTACAATGAGCAGTTCTTC.